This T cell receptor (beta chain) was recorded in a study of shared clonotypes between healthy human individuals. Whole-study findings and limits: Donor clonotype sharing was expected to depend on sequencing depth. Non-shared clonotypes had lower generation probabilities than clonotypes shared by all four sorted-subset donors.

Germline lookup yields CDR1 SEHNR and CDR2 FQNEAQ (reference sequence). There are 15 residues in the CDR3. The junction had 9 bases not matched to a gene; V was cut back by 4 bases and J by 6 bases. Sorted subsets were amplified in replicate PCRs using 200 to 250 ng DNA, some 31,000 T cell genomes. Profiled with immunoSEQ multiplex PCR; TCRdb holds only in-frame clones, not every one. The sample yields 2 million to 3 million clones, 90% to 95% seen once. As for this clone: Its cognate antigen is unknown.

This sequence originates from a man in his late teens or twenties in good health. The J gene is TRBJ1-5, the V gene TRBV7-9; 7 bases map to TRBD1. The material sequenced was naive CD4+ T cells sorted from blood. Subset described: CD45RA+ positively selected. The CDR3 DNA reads TGTGCCAGCAGCTCCGCAGGGGGGGCAGCTCAGCCCCAGCATTTT. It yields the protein CASSSAGGAAQPQHF.